The clone carrying this T cell receptor (beta chain) was seen at least ten times. What it recognizes is unknown. Unmatched junction bases numbered 10, after V lost 6 bases and J lost 8 bases. Germline V gene sequence: CDR1 LNHNV, CDR2 YYDKDF (reference sequence). CDR3 length: 14 amino acids. The record originates from a study of T cells after yellow fever vaccination. In making TCR cDNA, 5'RACE template switching added a universal primer site and UMIs to it. TCRdb independently ran MiXCR on the 5' RACE reads; one entry per CDR3 protein. The data hold 500,000 to 650,000 distinct CDR3 sequences, with about a sixth observed a single time. The study, taken as a whole, reports: A minor fraction of clonotypes spanned both CD4 and CD8 compartments.

The sequence was collected from a man between 18 and 29 years old who received the YFV17D yellow fever vaccine. V is TRBV15 and J is TRBJ1-2; the match to TRBD1 covers 9 bases. This sample comprised PBMCs, obtained about 5 days after the first yellow fever vaccination. The chain's CDR3 is CATRDRDRAFGYTF. In nucleotides, the CDR3 is TGTGCCACCAGGGACCGGGACAGGGCTTTCGGCTACACCTTC.